This T cell receptor beta chain was captured by sequencing in a study of T-cell reconstitution after alpha-beta-depleted transplantation in children. Construction of the TCRbeta library involved unique molecular identifiers. In TCRdb, the PCR reads were re-called with MiXCR into one record per CDR3 protein. The sample includes 400,000 to 500,000 distinct CDR3 sequences, about a tenth seen only once; the top ten take roughly 5%. Germline V gives CDR1 ENHRY, CDR2 SYGVKD. The J segment lost 7 bases and the V segment lost 7 bases, leaving 3 bases of the junction unmatched. This CDR3 spans 12 amino acids.

This receptor was obtained from a human donor who donated a stem cell graft to a child with acute myeloid leukemia. The source material was PBMCs from the stem cell graft donor, sampled from the stem cell graft. The chain is built from TRBV10-3 and TRBJ2-1; 8 positions agree with TRBD2. The CDR3 DNA reads as TGTGCCATCAAGGGGACTAGTAATGAGCAGTTCTTC. It codes for CAIKGTSNEQFF.